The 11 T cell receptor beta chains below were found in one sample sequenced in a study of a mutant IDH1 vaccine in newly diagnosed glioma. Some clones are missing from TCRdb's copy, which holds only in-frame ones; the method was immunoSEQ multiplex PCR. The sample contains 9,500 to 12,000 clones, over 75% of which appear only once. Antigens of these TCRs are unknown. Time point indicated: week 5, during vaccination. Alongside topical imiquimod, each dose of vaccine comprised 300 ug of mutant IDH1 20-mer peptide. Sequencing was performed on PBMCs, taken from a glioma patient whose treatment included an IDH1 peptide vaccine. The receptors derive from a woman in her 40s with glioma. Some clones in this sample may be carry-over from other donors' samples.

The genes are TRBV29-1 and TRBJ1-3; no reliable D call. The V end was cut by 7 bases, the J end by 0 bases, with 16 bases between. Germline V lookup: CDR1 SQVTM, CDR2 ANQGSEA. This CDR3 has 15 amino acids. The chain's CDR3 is CSAPQRPSSGNTIYF. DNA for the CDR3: TGCAGCGCCCCCCAACGCCCGTCCTCTGGAAACACCATATATTTT. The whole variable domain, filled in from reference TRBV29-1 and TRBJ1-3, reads SAVISQKPSRDICQRGTSLTIQCQVDSQVTMMFWYRQQPGQSLTLIATANQGSEATYESGFVIDKFPISRPNLTFSTLTVSNMSPEDSSIYLCSAPQRPSSGNTIYFGEGSWLTVV.

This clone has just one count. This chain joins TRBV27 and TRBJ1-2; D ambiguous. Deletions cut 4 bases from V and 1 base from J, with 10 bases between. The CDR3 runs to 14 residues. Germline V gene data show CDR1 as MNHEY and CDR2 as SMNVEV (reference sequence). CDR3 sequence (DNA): TGTGCCAGCAGTTCCCGGCCGAGTAACTATGGCTACACCTTC. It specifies CASSSRPSNYGYTF.

The CDR3 nucleotides read TGTGCCACCCGGGGTCCGAACACCGGGGAGCTGTTTTTT. The encoded protein is CATRGPNTGELFF. The chain links TRBV15 to TRBJ2-2, with D maybe TRBD2 (5 bases). Germline CDR1 and CDR2: LNHNV and YYDKDF (reference sequence). V was clipped by 8 bases and J by 0 bases, with 7 bases between them. The length of the CDR3 is 13 residues. The variable domain in full, completed from reference TRBV15 and TRBJ2-2, reads DAMVIQNPRYQVTQFGKPVTLSCSQTLNHNVMYWYQQKSSQAPKLLFHYYDKDFNNEADTPDNFQSRRPNTSFCFLDIRSPGLGDTAMYLCATRGPNTGELFFGEGSRLTVL.

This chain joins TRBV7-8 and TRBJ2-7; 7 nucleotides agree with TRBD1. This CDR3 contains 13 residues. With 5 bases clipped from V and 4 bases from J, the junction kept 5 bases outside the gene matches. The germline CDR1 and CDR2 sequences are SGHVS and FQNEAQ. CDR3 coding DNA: TGTGCCAGCAGCCTGGGGACAGAATACGAGCAGTACTTC. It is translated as CASSLGTEYEQYF.

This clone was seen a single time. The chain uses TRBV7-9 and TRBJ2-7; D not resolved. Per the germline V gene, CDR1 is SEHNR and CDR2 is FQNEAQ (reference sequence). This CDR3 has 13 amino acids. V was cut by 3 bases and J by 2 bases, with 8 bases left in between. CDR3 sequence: CASSFGRTYEQYF. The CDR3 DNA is TGTGCCAGCAGCTTTGGCCGAACCTACGAGCAGTACTTC.

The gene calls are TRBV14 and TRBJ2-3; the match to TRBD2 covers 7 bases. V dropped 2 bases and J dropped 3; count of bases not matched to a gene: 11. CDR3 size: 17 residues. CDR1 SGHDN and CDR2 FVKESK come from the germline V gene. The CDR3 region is CASSQHRGEDKTDTQYF. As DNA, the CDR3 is TGTGCCAGCAGCCAACACCGGGGGGAGGATAAAACAGATACGCAGTATTTT.

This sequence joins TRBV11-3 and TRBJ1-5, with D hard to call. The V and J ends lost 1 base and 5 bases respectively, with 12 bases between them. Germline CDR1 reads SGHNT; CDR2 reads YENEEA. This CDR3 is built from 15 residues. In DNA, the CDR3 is TGTGCCAGCAGCTTAGTAGTTACAGAAGATCAGCCCCAGCATTTT. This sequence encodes CASSLVVTEDQPQHF.

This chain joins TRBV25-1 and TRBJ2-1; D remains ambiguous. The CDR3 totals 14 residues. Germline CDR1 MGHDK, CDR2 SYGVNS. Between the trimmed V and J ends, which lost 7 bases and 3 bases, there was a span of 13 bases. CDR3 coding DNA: TGTGCCAGCAAACCAGGCGGCAGCTACAATGAGCAGTTCTTC. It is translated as CASKPGGSYNEQFF.

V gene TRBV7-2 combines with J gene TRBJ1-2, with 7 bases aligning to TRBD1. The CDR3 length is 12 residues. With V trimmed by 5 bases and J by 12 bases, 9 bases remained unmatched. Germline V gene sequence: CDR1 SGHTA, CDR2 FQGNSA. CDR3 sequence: CASSQGQFSHTF. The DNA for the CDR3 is TGTGCCAGCAGCCAGGGACAGTTTTCCCACACCTTC.

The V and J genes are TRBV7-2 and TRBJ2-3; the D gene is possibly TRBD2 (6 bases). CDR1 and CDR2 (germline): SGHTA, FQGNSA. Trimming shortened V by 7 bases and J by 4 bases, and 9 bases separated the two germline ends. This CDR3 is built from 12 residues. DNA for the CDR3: TGTGCCAGCACCTCGGGAGCAGATACGCAGTATTTT. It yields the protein CASTSGADTQYF. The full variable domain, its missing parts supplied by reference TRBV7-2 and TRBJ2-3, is GAGVSQSPSNKVTEKGKDVELRCDPISGHTALYWYRQSLGQGLEFLIYFQGNSAPDKSGLPSDRFSAERTGGSVSTLTIQRTQQEDSAVYLCASTSGADTQYFGPGTRLTVL.

The CDR3 DNA is TGTGCCAGTAGCTTTCAGGGAATTAACACTGAAGCTTTCTTT. Translation: CASSFQGINTEAFF. The chain links TRBV19 to TRBJ1-1; D may be TRBD1 (5 bases). V lost 6 bases and J lost 2, with 13 bases in between. The CDR3 extends over 14 amino acids. CDR1 and CDR2 (germline): LNHDA, SQIVND (reference sequence).